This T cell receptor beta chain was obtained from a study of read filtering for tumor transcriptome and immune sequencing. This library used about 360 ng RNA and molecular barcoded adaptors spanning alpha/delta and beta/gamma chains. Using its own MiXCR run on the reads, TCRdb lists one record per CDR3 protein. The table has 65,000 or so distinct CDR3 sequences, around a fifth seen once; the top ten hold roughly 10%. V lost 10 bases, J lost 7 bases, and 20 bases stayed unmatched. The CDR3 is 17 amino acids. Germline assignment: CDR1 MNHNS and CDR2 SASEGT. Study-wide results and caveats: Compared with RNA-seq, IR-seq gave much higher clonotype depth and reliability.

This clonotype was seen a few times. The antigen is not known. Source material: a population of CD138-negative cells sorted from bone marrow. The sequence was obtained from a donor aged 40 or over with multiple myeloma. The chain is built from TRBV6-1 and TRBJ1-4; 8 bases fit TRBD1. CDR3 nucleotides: TGTGCCACCTCTCAGGCGACAGGGGTGGTGTTGGGTGAAAAACTGTTTTTT. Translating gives CATSQATGVVLGEKLFF.